This T cell receptor beta chain derives from a study of blood T cell repertoires in COVID-19 (dated by TCRdb to the early 2020s). In terms of the full investigation: Samples from collaborators originated in the United States, Italy and Spain and spanned both the acute and convalescent phases of COVID-19. The material from the prospective study consisted of cDNA or gDNA derived from T cells, B-cell-depleted T cells, or PBMCs. Deeply sampled blood TCRbeta repertoires from subjects exposed to, actively infected with, or recovered from COVID-19 were included in the dataset. The repertoires were released in a freely available public database meant as a resource for research on the immune response to SARS-CoV-2. The samples were drawn from the first 160 participants of the ongoing ImmuneRACE study and from 950 to 1,500 subjects provided by 6 global collaborators. Nearly every sample came with metadata listing a de-identified subject ID, COVID-19 status, age in years and sex. Where available, HLA class I and class II types were taken from metadata supplied by the sample provider and were not determined by assay-based typing. Study-wide findings and limitations: How much clinical and demographic metadata was included differed by source and by participant, and the metadata was provided uncurated.

CDR1 LGHNA and CDR2 YSLEER were looked up in the germline V gene. The CDR3 has 16 amino acids, counting the end cysteine and phenylalanine. Only CDR3 DNA is held: 48 bases, read in frame from base 1. Trimming removed 1 base from V and 4 bases from J, leaving 13 bases between the germline ends. TCRbeta CDR3 regions were amplified from genomic DNA using the immunoSEQ Assay, a bias-controlled multiplex PCR. The authors' analysis ran thus. The number of nucleated cells in each sample was estimated by amplification of reference gene primers within the assay. To quantify the absolute abundance of each unique TCRbeta CDR3 rearrangement, sequence reads were collapsed and filtered. For each sample, productive Simpson clonality was calculated by taking the square root of Simpson's diversity index across productive rearrangements. The source is immuneACCESS, and TCRdb retained only in-frame sequences with V and J called. Part of the clones is not carried over; for the studies checked, unresolved V genes explain less than half of this, and the remainder is unexplained. The V and J calls and the clone size are those of that table, but D and trimming were determined from the DNA. The sample profile shows about 210,000 clones; just under 90% of them were found once. Together, the top ten hold roughly 6.2% of the sample.

This clone showed up just a few times. What this receptor recognizes is not known. One base away there is no much larger clone; base qualities are not given. Samples from volunteer blood donors who had recovered from COVID-19 were contributed by a second Seattle source. The collaborating institutions used their own protocols to collect whole blood in K2EDTA tubes. For TCRbeta analysis, collaborators shipped samples in one of three forms: frozen whole blood, isolated PBMCs, or DNA extracted from either of those sample types. This chain joins TRBV4-3 to TRBJ1-4, and the D gene may be TRBD1, 5 bases matching. The origin of this receptor is a man in his sixties who had recovered from COVID-19. Sequenced: peripheral blood. The sequenced DNA is TGCGCCAGCAGCCAAGCAGGGCCGGTTGGTAATGAAAAACTGTTTTTT. Translated, it gives CASSQAGPVGNEKLFF.